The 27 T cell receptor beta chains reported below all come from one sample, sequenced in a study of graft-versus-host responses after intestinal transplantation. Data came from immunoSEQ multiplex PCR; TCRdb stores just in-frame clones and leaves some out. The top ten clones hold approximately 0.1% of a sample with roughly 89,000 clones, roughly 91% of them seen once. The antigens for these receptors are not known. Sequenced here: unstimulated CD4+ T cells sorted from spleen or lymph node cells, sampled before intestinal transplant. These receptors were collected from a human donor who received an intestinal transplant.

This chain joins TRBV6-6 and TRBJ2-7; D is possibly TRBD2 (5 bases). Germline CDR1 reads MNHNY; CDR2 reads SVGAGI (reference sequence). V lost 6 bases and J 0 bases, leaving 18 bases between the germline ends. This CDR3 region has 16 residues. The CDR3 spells CASSSSPDWISYEQYF. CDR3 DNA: TGTGCCAGCAGCTCCAGCCCGGACTGGATCTCCTACGAGCAGTACTTC.

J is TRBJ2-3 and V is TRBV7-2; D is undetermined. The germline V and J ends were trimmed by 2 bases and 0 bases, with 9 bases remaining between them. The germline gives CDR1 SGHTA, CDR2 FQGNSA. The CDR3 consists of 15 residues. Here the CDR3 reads CASSLSSRSTDTQYF. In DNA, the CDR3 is TGTGCCAGCAGCTTATCGAGCCGTAGCACAGATACGCAGTATTTT. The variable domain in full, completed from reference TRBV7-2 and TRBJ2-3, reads GAGVSQSPSNKVTEKGKDVELRCDPISGHTALYWYRQSLGQGLEFLIYFQGNSAPDKSGLPSDRFSAERTGGSVSTLTIQRTQQEDSAVYLCASSLSSRSTDTQYFGPGTRLTVL.

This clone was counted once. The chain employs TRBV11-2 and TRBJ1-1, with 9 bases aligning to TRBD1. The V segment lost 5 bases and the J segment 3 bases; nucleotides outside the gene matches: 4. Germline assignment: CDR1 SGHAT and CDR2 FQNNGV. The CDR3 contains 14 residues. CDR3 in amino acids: CASSPRDRDTEAFF. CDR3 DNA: TGTGCCAGCAGCCCCCGGGACAGGGACACTGAAGCTTTCTTT.

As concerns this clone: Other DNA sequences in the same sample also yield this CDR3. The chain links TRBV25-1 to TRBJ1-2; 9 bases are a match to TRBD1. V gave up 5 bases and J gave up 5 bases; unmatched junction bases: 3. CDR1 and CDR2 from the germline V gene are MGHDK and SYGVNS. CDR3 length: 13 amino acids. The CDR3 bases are TGTGCCAGCAGTACCGGGACAGGGTATGGCTACACCTTC. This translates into CASSTGTGYGYTF.

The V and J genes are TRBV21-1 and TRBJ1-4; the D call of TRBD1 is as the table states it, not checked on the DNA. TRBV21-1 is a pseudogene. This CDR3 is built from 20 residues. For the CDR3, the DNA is TGTGCCAGCAGCCCTCGGGCCCCTTGTCAGACAGGGGGCCCGTATGAAAAACTGTTTTTT. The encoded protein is CASSPRAPCQTGGPYEKLFF.

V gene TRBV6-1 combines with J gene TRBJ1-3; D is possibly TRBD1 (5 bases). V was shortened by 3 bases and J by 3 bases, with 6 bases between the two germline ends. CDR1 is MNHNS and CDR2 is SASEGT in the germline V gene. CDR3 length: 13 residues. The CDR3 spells CASSDQGGNTIYF. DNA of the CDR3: TGTGCCAGCAGTGACCAGGGTGGAAACACCATATATTTT.

This CDR3 is CASSQTGTRTYNEQFF. CDR3 nucleotides: TGCGCCAGCAGCCAAACCGGGACTAGAACCTACAATGAGCAGTTCTTC. V usage is TRBV4-1 and J usage is TRBJ2-1; 8 bases match TRBD2. CDR1 and CDR2 from the germline V gene are MGHRA and YSYEKL. The CDR3 is made up of 16 amino acids. V lost 2 bases and J lost 2; bases outside the gene matches: 5.

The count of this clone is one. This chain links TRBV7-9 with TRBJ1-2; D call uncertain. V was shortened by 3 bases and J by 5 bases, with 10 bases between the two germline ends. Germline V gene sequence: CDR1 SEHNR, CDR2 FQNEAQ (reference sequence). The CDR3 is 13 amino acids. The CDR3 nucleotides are TGTGCCAGCAGCTTTAACGCGGGTTATGGCTACACCTTC. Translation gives CASSFNAGYGYTF.

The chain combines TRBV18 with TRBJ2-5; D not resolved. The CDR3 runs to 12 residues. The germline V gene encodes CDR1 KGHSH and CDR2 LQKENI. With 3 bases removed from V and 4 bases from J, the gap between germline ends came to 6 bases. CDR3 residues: CASSPSGETQYF. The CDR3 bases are TGTGCCAGCTCACCGTCAGGAGAGACCCAGTACTTC.

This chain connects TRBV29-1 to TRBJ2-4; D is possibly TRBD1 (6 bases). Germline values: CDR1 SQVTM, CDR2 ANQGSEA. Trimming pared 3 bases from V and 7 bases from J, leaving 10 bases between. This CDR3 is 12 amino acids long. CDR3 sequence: CSVEGTGNIQYF. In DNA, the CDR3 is TGCAGCGTTGAGGGTACAGGGAACATTCAGTACTTC.

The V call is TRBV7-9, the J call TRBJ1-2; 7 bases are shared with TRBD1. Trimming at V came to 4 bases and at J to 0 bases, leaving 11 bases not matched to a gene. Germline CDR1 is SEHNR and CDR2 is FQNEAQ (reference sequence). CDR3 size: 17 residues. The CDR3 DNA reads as TGTGCCAGCAGCTCCCTCGGAGATGGGACAGCTAACTATGGCTACACCTTC. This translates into CASSSLGDGTANYGYTF.

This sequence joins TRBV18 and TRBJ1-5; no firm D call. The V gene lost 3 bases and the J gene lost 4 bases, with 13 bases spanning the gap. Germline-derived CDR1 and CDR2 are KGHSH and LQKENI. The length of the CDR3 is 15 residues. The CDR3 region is CASSPREGINQPQHF. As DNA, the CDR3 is TGTGCCAGCTCACCCCGCGAGGGTATTAATCAGCCCCAGCATTTT.

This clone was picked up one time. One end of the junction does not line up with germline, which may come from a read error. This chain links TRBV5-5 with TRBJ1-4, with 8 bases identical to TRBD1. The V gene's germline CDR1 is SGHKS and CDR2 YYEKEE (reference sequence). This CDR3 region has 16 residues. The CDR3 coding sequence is TGTGCCAGCAGTTTGGCGAGGACAGGGATTAATGAAAAACTGTTTTTT. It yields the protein CASSLARTGINEKLFF.

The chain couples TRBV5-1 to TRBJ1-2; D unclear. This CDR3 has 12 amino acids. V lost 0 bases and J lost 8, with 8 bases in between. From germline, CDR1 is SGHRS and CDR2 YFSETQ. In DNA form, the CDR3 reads TGCGCCAGCAGCTTGGCAGGCGACGGCTACACCTTC. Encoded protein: CASSLAGDGYTF.

CDR3 sequence reads: CAYRGTETQYF. CDR3 nucleotide sequence: TGTGCCTACAGGGGGACCGAGACCCAGTACTTC. This rearrangement joins TRBV30 to TRBJ2-5, with 8 bases identical to TRBD1. The CDR3 length is 11 residues. Germline V gives CDR1 GTSNPN, CDR2 SVGIG (reference sequence). The V segment lost 7 bases and the J segment 5 bases; nucleotides outside the gene matches: 3.

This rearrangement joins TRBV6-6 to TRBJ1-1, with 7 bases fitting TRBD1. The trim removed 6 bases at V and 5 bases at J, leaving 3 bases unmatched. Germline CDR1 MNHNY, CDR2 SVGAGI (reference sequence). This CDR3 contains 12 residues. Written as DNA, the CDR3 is TGTGCCAGCAGATCGGGACAGACTGAAGCTTTCTTT. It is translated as CASRSGQTEAFF.

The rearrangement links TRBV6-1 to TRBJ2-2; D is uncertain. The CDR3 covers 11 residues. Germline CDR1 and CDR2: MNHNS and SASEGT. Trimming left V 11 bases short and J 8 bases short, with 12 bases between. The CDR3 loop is CASTVSGELFF. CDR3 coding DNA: TGTGCCTCTACTGTATCTGGGGAGCTGTTTTTT.

In nucleotides, the CDR3 is TGTGCCAGCAGCTTAGGGCCGAGACAGGGAGGAGGATCACCCCTCCACTTT. Encoded protein: CASSLGPRQGGGSPLHF. This chain connects TRBV7-9 to TRBJ1-6; 7 bases are a match to TRBD1. Germline CDR1 SEHNR, CDR2 FQNEAQ (reference sequence). Unmatched junction bases numbered 13, after V lost 1 base and J lost 10 bases. There are 17 residues in the CDR3. Supplemented by reference TRBV7-9 and TRBJ1-6, the full variable domain reads DTGVSQNPRHKITKRGQNVTFRCDPISEHNRLYWYRQTLGQGPEFLTYFQNEAQLEKSRLLSDRFSAERPKGSFSTLEIQRTEQGDSAMYLCASSLGPRQGGGSPLHFGNGTRLTVT.

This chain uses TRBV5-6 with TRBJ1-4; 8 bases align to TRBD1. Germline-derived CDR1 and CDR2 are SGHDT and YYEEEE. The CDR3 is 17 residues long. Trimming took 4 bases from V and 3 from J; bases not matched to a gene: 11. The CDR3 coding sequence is TGTGCCAGCAGCGGGGGACAGGCCGGGTGGGCTAATGAAAAACTGTTTTTT. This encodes CASSGGQAGWANEKLFF.

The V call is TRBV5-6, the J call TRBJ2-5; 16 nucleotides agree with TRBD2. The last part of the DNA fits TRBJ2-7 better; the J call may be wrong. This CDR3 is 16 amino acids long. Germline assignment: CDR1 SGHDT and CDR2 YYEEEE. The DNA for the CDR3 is TGTGCCAGCAGCAAGGGACTAGCGGGGGGGCACTACGAGCAGTACTTC. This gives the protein CASSKGLAGGHYEQYF.

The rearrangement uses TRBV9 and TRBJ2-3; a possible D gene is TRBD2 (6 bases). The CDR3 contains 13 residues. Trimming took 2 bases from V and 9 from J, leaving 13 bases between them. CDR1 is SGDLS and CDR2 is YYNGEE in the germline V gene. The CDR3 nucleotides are TGTGCCAGCAGCGTGGACTATCGGGGAACGCAGTATTTT. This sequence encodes CASSVDYRGTQYF.

The CDR3 reads CASSGDRDGYTF. The CDR3 DNA follows: TGTGCCAGCAGCGGAGACAGGGACGGCTACACCTTC. The chain employs TRBV11-3 and TRBJ1-2; 7 bases line up with TRBD1. Germline V gene lookup returns CDR1 SGHNT and CDR2 YENEEA. V lost 5 bases to trimming and J lost 8 bases; unmatched junction nucleotides: 5. The CDR3 consists of 12 residues.

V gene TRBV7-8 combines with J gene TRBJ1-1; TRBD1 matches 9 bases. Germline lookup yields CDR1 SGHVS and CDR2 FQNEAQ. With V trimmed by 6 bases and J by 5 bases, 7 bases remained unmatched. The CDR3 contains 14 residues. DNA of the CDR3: TGTGCCAGCAGTACCGGGACAGGGAAGACTGAAGCTTTCTTT. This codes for CASSTGTGKTEAFF. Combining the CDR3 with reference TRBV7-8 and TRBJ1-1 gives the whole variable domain GAGVSQSPRYKVAKRGQDVALRCDPISGHVSLFWYQQALGQGPEFLTYFQNEAQLDKSGLPSDRFFAERPEGSVSTLKIQRTQQEDSAVYLCASSTGTGKTEAFFGQGTRLTVV.

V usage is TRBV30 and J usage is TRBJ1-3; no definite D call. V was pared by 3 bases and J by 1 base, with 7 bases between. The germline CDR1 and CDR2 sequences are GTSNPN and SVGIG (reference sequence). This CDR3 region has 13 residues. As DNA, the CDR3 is TGTGCCTGGAGGACGCGGTCTGGAAACACCATATATTTT. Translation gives CAWRTRSGNTIYF.

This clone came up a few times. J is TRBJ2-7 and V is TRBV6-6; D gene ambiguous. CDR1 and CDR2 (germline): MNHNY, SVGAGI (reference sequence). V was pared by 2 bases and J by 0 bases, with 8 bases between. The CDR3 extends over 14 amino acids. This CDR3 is CASSYQFDSYEQYF. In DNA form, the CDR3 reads TGTGCCAGCAGTTACCAGTTTGACTCCTACGAGCAGTACTTC.

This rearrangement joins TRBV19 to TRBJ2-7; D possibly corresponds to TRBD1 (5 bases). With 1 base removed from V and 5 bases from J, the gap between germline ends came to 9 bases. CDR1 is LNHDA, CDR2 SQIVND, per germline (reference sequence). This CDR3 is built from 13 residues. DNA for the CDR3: TGTGCCAGTAGTATAGTCCCAGGGAACGAGCAGTACTTC. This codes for CASSIVPGNEQYF.

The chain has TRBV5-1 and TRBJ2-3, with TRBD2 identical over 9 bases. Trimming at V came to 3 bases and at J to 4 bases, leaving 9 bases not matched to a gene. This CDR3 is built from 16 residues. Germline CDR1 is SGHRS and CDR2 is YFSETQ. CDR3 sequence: CASSSAEGLAADTQYF. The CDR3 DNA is TGCGCCAGCAGCTCAGCGGAGGGACTAGCCGCAGATACGCAGTATTTT.